This T cell receptor (beta chain) was captured in a study of CD8 T cells in Susac syndrome. Random hexamers served to reverse transcribe roughly 0.5 to 1 ug RNA. TCRdb re-called the immunoSEQ multiplex PCR reads through MiXCR, storing one row per CDR3 protein. The sample has 190,000 or so distinct CDR3 sequences; 85% to 95% are singletons. The V end lost 5 bases, the J end lost 1 base, and 18 bases lay between the germline ends. Germline V gene lookup returns CDR1 SGHRS and CDR2 YFSETQ. The CDR3 contains 16 residues. The TCR originated in a human donor with multiple sclerosis. Sequencing was done on a sample of CD4+ T cells from PBMCs. The V and J genes are TRBV5-1 and TRBJ2-5, with D perhaps matching TRBD1 (6 bases). Here the CDR3 reads CASSDRSGGFQETQYF. The CDR3 nucleotides read TGCGCCAGCAGTGACAGGTCCGGCGGATTCCAAGAGACCCAGTACTTC.